This TCR beta chain derives from a study of immune evolution from preneoplasia to lung adenocarcinoma. CDR3 length equals 15 residues. V gave up 4 bases and J gave up 6 bases, with 18 bases separating them. CDR1 and CDR2 (germline): KGHSH, LQKENI. Data came from immunoSEQ multiplex PCR; TCRdb stores just in-frame clones and leaves some out. The sample consists of about 41,000 clones, approximately 80% of them appearing once. This clonotype originated in a person in their 60s with lung adenocarcinoma. Sequencing was done on a sample of FFPE invasive lung adenocarcinoma tissue. The chain recombines TRBV18 with TRBJ1-1; D uncertain. The CDR3 nucleotides are TGTGCCAGCTCACTTCACAAGGACTCGCGCGCTGAAGCTTTCTTT. Translated: CASSLHKDSRAEAFF.